The present T cell receptor (beta chain) was sequenced within a study of blood T cell repertoires in COVID-19. On the study more broadly: The United States, Italy and Spain supplied acute and convalescent COVID-19 samples.

Germline CDR1 is MNHNS and CDR2 is SASEGT. V was pared by 4 bases and J by 5 bases, with 20 bases between. The CDR3 length is 16 residues. Per the study methods: Estimation of nucleated cell counts was performed using reference gene primer amplification. The method was immunoSEQ multiplex PCR; TCRdb's version includes in-frame clones alone and lacks a portion of them. Clone size and the V and J calls come from that table; the DNA yielded D and trimming. This sample has 340,000 or so clones, with 65% to 90% found just once. Residents of about two dozen US areas, aged 18 to 89 years, made up the participants. The study assigned cohorts using participant-reported clinical history.

Sequences were obtained from PBMCs or T cells enriched from blood (not recorded which). The source of this sequence is a woman between 40 and 55 years old with acute COVID-19. The gene calls are TRBV6-1 and TRBJ1-2, with a weak D call TRBD1 (5 bases). CDR3: CASSAPGGRGRYGYTF. As DNA, the CDR3 is TGTGCCAGCAGTGCCCCGGGAGGAAGGGGCCGGTATGGCTACACCTTC.